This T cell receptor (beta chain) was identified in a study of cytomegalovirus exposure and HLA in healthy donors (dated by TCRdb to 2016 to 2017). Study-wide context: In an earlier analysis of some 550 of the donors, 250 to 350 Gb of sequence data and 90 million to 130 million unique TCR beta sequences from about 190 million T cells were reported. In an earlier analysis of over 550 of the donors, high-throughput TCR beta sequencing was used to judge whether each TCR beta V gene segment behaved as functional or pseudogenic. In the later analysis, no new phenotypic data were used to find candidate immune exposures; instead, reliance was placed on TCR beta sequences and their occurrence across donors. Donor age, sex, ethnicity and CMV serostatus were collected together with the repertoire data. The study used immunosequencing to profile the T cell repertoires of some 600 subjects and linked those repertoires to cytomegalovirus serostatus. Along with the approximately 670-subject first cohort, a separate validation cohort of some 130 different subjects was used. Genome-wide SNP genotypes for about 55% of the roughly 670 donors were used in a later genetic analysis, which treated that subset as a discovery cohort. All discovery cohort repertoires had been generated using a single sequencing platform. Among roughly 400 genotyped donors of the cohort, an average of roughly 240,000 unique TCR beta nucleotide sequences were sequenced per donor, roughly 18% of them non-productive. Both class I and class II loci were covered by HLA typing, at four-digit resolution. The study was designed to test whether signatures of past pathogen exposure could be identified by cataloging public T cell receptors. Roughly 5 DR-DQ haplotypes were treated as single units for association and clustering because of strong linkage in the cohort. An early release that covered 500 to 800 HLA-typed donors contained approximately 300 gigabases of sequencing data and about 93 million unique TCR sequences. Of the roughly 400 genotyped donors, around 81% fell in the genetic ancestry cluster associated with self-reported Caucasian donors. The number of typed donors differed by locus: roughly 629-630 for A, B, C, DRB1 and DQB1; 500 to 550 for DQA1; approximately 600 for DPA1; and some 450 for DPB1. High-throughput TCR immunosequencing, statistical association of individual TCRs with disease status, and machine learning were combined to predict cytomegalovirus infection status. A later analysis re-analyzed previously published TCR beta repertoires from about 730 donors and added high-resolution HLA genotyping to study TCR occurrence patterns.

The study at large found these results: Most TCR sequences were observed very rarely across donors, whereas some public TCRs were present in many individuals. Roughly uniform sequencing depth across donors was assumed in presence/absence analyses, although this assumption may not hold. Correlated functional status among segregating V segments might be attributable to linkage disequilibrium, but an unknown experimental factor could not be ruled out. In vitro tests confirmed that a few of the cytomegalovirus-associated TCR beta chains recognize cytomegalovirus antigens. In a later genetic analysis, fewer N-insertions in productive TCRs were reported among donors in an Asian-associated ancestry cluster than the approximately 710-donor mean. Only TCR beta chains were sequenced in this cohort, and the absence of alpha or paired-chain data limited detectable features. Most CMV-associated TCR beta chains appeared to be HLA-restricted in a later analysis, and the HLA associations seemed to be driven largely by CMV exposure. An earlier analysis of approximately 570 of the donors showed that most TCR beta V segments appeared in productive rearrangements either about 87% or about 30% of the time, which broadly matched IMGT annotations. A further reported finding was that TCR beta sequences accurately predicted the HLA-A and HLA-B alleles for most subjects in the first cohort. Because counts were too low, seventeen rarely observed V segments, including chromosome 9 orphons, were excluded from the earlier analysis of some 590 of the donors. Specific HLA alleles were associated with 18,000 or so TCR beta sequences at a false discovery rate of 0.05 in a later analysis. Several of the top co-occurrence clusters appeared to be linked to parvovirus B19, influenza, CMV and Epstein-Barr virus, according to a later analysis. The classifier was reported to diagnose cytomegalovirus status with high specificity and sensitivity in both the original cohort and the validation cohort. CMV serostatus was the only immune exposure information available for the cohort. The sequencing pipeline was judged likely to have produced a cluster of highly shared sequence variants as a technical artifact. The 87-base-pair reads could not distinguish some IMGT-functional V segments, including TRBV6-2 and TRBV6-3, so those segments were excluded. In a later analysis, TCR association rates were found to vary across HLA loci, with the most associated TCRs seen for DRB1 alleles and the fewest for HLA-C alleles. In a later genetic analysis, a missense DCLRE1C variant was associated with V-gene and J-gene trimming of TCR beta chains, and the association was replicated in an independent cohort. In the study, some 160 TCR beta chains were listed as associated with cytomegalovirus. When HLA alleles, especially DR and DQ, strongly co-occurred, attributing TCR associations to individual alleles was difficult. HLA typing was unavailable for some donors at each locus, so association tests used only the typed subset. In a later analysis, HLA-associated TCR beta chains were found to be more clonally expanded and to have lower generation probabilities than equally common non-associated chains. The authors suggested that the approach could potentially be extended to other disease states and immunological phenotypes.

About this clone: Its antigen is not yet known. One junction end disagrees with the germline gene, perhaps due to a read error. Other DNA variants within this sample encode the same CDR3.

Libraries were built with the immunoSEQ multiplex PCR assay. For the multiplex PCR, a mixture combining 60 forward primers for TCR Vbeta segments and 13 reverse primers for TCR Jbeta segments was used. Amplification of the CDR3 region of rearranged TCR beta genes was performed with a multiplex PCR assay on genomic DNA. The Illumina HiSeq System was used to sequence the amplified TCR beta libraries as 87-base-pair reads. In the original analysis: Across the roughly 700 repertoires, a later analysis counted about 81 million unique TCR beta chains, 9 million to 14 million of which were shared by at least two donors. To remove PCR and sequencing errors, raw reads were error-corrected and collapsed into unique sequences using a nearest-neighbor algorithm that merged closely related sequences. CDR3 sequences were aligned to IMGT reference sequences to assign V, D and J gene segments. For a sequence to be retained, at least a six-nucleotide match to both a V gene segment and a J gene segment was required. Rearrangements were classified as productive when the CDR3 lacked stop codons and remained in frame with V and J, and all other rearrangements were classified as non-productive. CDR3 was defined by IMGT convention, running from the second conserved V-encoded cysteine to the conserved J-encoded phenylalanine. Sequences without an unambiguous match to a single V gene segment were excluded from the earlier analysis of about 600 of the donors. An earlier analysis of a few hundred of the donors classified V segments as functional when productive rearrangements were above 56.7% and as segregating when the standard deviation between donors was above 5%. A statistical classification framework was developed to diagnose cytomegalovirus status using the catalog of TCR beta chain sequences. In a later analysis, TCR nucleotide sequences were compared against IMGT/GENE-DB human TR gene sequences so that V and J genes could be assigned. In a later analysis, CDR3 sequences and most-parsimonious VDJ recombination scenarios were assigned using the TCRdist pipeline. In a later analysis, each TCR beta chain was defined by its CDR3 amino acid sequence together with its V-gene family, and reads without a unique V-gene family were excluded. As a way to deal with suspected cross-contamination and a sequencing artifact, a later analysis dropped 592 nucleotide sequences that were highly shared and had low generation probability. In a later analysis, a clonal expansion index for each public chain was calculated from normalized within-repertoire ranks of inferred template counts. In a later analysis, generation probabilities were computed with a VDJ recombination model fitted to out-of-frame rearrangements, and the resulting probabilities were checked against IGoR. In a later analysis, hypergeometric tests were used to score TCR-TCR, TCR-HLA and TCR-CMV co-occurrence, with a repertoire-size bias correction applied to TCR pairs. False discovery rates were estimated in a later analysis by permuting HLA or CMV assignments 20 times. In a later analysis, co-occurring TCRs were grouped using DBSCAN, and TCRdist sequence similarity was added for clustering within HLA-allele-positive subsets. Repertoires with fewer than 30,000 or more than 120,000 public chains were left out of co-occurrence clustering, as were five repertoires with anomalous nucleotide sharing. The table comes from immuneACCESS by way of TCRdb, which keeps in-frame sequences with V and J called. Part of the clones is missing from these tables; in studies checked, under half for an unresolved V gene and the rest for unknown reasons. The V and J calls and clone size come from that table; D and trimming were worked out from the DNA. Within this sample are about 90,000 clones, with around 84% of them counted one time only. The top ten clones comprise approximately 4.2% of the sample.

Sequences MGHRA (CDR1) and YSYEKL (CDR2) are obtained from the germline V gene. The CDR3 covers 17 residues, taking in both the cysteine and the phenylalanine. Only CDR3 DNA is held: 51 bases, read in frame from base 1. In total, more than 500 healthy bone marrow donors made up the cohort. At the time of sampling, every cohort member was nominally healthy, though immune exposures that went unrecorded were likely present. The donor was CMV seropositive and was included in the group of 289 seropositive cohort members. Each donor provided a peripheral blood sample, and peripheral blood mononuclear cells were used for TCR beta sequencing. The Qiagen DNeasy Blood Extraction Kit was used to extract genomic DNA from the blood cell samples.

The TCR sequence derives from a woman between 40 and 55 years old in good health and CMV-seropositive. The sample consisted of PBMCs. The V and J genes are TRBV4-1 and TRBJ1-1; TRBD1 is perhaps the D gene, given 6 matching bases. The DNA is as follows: TGCGCCAGTAGCCAAGATAGGGGGACATTGGGGAACACTGAAGCTTTCTTT. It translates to CASSQDRGTLGNTEAFF.